This T cell receptor (beta chain) originates from a study of T cell responses to AZD1222 COVID-19 vaccine. Study as a whole: It was second doses at about 4 or about 12 weeks that were pooled.

As regards this clone: Its specificity is unknown. The junction shows a germline mismatch at one end, possibly a read error. Other DNA sequences within the sample encode an identical CDR3.

Whole-study findings and limits: Repertoires were obtained solely post-peak T cell response. Baseline seropositivity occurred in only 5 or 6 AZD1222 recipients. Clonal diversity was possibly underestimated, and the donors were mostly white British, with more females.

Profiled with immunoSEQ multiplex PCR; TCRdb holds only in-frame clones, not every one. The repertoire holds roughly 82,000 clones, with about 88% as singletons. Source: peripheral blood, taken on day 0 of AZD1222 vaccination. This TCR was sampled from an adult in good health.

The CDR3, as DNA: TGTGCTAGTAGTCTCCCCTACGAGCAGTACTTC. Translated, it gives CASSLPYEQYF. The chain employs TRBV19 and TRBJ2-7; D not resolved. The CDR3 spans 11 residues. Germline assignment: CDR1 LNHDA and CDR2 SQIVND (reference sequence).